The 22 T cell receptor beta chains below come from one sample, sequenced in a study of control samples from healthy donors and cancer patients. Measured with immunoSEQ multiplex PCR; TCRdb has only the in-frame clones, and not every one. Of 170,000 or so clones listed, around 89% are singletons. The sample comprised blood. These receptors were taken from a woman between 50 and 59 years old in good health.

V and J are TRBV4-1 and TRBJ1-1, with no clear D. CDR1 and CDR2 (germline): MGHRA, YSYEKL. V gave up 6 bases and J gave up 1 base, with 12 bases separating them. This CDR3 has 14 amino acids. In DNA form, the CDR3 reads TGCGCCAGCAGTGCCGTAGGGAAGAACACTGAAGCTTTCTTT. Translating gives CASSAVGKNTEAFF.

This rearrangement joins TRBV3-1 (or the pseudogene TRBV3-2) to TRBJ2-5, with TRBD1 as a possible D gene (6 bases). Trimming took off 1 base at V and 4 bases at J, with 13 bases between the two ends. Germline CDR1 reads LGHDT; CDR2 reads YNNKEL (reference sequence). The CDR3 spans 15 residues. This chain's CDR3 is CASSQGWGPGETQYF. CDR3 DNA: TGTGCCAGCAGCCAAGGATGGGGGCCCGGAGAGACCCAGTACTTC.

The chain carries TRBV5-6 and TRBJ2-7; 9 bases agree with TRBD1. Germline-derived CDR1 and CDR2 are SGHDT and YYEEEE. The CDR3 contains 15 residues. Unmatched junction bases numbered 6, after V lost 2 bases and J lost 3 bases. CDR3 sequence: CASSLWDRELYEQYF. The CDR3 DNA follows: TGTGCCAGCAGCTTATGGGACAGGGAGCTCTACGAGCAGTACTTC.

The chain links TRBV7-3 to TRBJ2-1; no reliable D call. This CDR3 comprises 13 residues. Trimming removed 1 base from V and 9 bases from J, with 10 bases in between. CDR1 is SGHTA, CDR2 FQGTGA, per germline. The CDR3 protein is CASSLSVGGEQFF. The CDR3 DNA is TGTGCCAGCAGCTTAAGTGTCGGTGGTGAGCAGTTCTTC.

This rearrangement joins TRBV29-1 to TRBJ2-7; possibly TRBD1 or TRBD2 for D (6 bases each). With 4 bases removed from V and 7 bases from J, the gap between germline ends came to 14 bases. The CDR3 consists of 12 residues. CDR1 and CDR2 from the germline V gene are SQVTM and ANQGSEA. Here the CDR3 DNA reads TGCAGCGTTGGTCGGGGGCTGGATGAGCAGTACTTC. Amino acids: CSVGRGLDEQYF.

To note about this clone: The junction departs from the called germline gene at one end, perhaps through a read error. The gene calls are TRBV28 and TRBJ2-7; 11 bases fit TRBD2. Germline CDR1 and CDR2: MDHEN and SYDVKM. This CDR3 region has 12 residues. The CDR3 loop reads CASSTPGLADFF. The DNA for the CDR3 is TGTGCCAGCAGTACGCCGGGACTAGCGGACTTCTTC.

The rearrangement links TRBV27 to TRBJ2-7; TRBD1 matches at 9 bases. The CDR3 loop spans 15 amino acids. The V gene end was trimmed by 2 bases and the J gene end by 6 bases; junction bases not matched to a gene: 8. The germline CDR1 and CDR2 sequences are MNHEY and SMNVEV (reference sequence). CDR3 in amino acids: CASSLTGTGYPEQYF. Here the CDR3 DNA reads TGTGCCAGCAGTTTAACCGGGACAGGGTACCCCGAGCAGTACTTC.

The chain has TRBV7-9 and TRBJ2-1; D is unresolved. The CDR3 spans 12 residues. The V end lost 1 base, the J end lost 8 bases, and 6 bases lay between the germline ends. Per the germline V gene, CDR1 is SEHNR and CDR2 is FQNEAQ (reference sequence). This CDR3 reads CASSLVGDEQFF. In DNA form, the CDR3 reads TGTGCCAGCAGCTTAGTTGGCGATGAGCAGTTCTTC.

The J gene is TRBJ2-7, the V gene TRBV5-6; D gene ambiguous. Germline CDR1 SGHDT, CDR2 YYEEEE. This CDR3 has 14 amino acids. Trimming stripped 4 bases from V and 2 bases from J, with 13 bases between. The CDR3 nucleotides are TGTGCCAGCAGCCCGGCCGGCGGAACCTACGAGCAGTACTTC. Protein: CASSPAGGTYEQYF.

With regard to this clone: Other DNA sequences of this sample code for an identical CDR3. The genes are TRBV11-2 and TRBJ2-1; TRBD1 matches 8 bases. This CDR3 has 14 amino acids. Germline V gene lookup returns CDR1 SGHAT and CDR2 FQNNGV. The V and J ends lost 1 base and 8 bases, in that order; junction bases with no gene match: 4. In nucleotides, the CDR3 is TGTGCCAGCAGCTTAGGTCGGGACAGGTATGAGCAGTTCTTC. Translation: CASSLGRDRYEQFF.

The V gene is TRBV7-2, the J gene TRBJ2-1, with 13 bases lining up with TRBD2. Germline trimming cut 8 bases from V and 8 bases from J; bases unmatched to any gene: 15. This CDR3 contains 17 residues. CDR1 and CDR2 (germline): SGHTA, FQGNSA. The CDR3 coding sequence is TGTGCCAGCGGGGGGACTAGCGGGAATTATAGGTCGGATGAGCAGTTCTTC. Translating it yields CASGGTSGNYRSDEQFF.

Here the CDR3 reads CASSSAWGEQYF. The CDR3 nucleotides are TGTGCCAGTAGTTCAGCTTGGGGCGAGCAGTACTTC. V and J are TRBV19 and TRBJ2-7; D gene unclear. The CDR3 runs to 12 residues. The ends were cut back, 5 bases at V and 6 bases at J, with 11 bases in the middle. CDR1 is LNHDA, CDR2 SQIVND, per germline (reference sequence).

The J gene is TRBJ1-4, the V gene TRBV15, with D possibly matching TRBD1 (5 bases). Per the germline V gene, CDR1 is LNHNV and CDR2 is YYDKDF (reference sequence). Between the trimmed V and J ends, which lost 7 bases and 6 bases, there was a span of 15 bases. The CDR3 has 14 amino acids. The DNA for the CDR3 is TGTGCCACCACTCAAAGGAGAGGGGATGAAAAACTGTTTTTT. Its protein product is CATTQRRGDEKLFF.

V and J are TRBV5-8 and TRBJ1-2; a weak D match, TRBD1 (5 bases). Trimming removed 1 base at V and 2 bases at J, with 12 bases between. From germline, CDR1 is SGHTS and CDR2 YDEGEE. The CDR3 loop spans 15 amino acids. The CDR3 region has the DNA TGTGCCAGCAGCTTGTTGTGGGGCACCAACTATGGCTACACCTTC. It codes for CASSLLWGTNYGYTF.

The chain combines TRBV3-1 (or the pseudogene TRBV3-2) with TRBJ2-1, with TRBD2 as a possible D gene (7 bases). Trimming left V 4 bases short and J 15 bases short, with 28 bases between. This CDR3 is 16 amino acids long. Per germline, CDR1 LGHDT and CDR2 YNNKEL (reference sequence). The CDR3 reads CASSPRGGERSQLGFF. The DNA of the CDR3 is TGTGCCAGCAGCCCTCGAGGGGGGGAGCGCTCCCAGCTAGGGTTCTTC.

This clone was detected only a few times. The V gene is TRBV27, the J gene TRBJ2-1; 7 nucleotides align to TRBD2. The CDR3 is made up of 14 amino acids. In germline, CDR1 is MNHEY, CDR2 SMNVEV (reference sequence). V dropped 10 bases and J dropped 7; count of bases not matched to a gene: 13. CDR3 DNA: TGTGCCACCCACCCGGGAGGTGGTACAAATGAGCAGTTCTTC. Its protein product is CATHPGGGTNEQFF.

V and J are TRBV7-8 and TRBJ2-3; no clear D. This CDR3 is built from 15 residues. Per germline, CDR1 SGHVS and CDR2 FQNEAQ. V was clipped by 1 base and J by 0 bases, with 8 bases between them. The CDR3 reads CASSLGPRSTDTQYF. Here the CDR3 DNA reads TGTGCCAGCAGCTTAGGACCACGGAGCACAGATACGCAGTATTTT.

V and J are TRBV19 and TRBJ1-1; TRBD1 agrees at 8 bases. Germline CDR1 is LNHDA and CDR2 is SQIVND (reference sequence). V lost 3 bases to trimming and J lost 1 base; unmatched junction nucleotides: 4. CDR3 length equals 15 residues. DNA of the CDR3: TGTGCCAGTAGTATCCAACAGGGGGGGAACACTGAAGCTTTCTTT. It yields the protein CASSIQQGGNTEAFF.

This clone came up a few times. The rearrangement uses TRBV24-1 and TRBJ2-1; D tentatively reads TRBD1 or TRBD2 (5 bases each). The V end was cut by 4 bases, the J end by 1 base, with 13 bases between. Germline V lookup: CDR1 KGHDR, CDR2 SFDVKD. This CDR3 region has 16 residues. The CDR3 is CATSDSGTPSYNEQFF. CDR3 bases: TGTGCCACCAGTGACTCCGGGACCCCGTCCTACAATGAGCAGTTCTTC.

This sequence joins TRBV9 and TRBJ1-2; D not certain. V lost 4 bases and J 8 bases, leaving 12 bases between the germline ends. CDR1 is SGDLS and CDR2 is YYNGEE in the germline V gene. This CDR3 has 12 amino acids. CDR3 in amino acids: CASSLPREGYTF. CDR3 DNA: TGTGCCAGCAGCCTACCGCGGGAAGGCTACACCTTC.

This chain connects TRBV15 to TRBJ2-1; D uncertain. The length of the CDR3 is 16 residues. Trimming shortened V by 1 base and J by 0 bases, and 10 bases separated the two germline ends. The germline V gene encodes CDR1 LNHNV and CDR2 YYDKDF (reference sequence). The CDR3 is CATSRARTSSYNEQFF. CDR3 nucleotide sequence: TGTGCCACCAGCAGAGCCCGGACGTCCTCCTACAATGAGCAGTTCTTC.

The chain links TRBV18 to TRBJ1-5, with D possibly being TRBD1 (5 bases). CDR1 and CDR2 (germline): KGHSH, LQKENI. This CDR3 spans 15 amino acids. Trimming removed 2 bases at V and 4 bases at J, with 12 bases between. The CDR3 loop reads CASSPGAGRNQPQHF. Written as DNA, the CDR3 is TGTGCCAGCTCACCAGGGGCAGGGCGAAATCAGCCCCAGCATTTT.